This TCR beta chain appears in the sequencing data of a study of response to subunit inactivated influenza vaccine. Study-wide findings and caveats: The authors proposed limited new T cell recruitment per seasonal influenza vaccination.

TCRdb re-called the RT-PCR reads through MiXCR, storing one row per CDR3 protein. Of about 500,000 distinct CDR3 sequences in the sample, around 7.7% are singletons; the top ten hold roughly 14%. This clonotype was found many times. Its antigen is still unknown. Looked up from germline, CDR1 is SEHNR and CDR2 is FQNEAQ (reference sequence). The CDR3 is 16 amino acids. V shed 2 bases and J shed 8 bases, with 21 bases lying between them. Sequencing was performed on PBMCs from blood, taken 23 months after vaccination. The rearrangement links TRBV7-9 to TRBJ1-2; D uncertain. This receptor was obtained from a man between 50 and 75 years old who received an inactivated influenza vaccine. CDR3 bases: TGTGCCAGCAGCTTAACCGGCCAACCTATAACCGGGGGCTACACCTTC. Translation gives CASSLTGQPITGGYTF.